This T cell receptor beta chain stems from a study of cytomegalovirus exposure and HLA in healthy donors. Looking at the study overall: In an earlier analysis, 95 million to 140 million unique TCR beta sequences were found from some 200 million T cells. General study points: Confirmation was obtained in vitro that a few CMV-associated chains are specific for CMV antigens. Across donors, presence/absence analyses took sequencing depth to be roughly uniform.

Details on this clone: Its antigen is undetermined.

Amplification used 60 Vbeta primers and 13 Jbeta primers. Clones were read by immunoSEQ multiplex PCR, and TCRdb kept only the in-frame ones, dropping some. The sample holds about 52,000 clones; roughly 72% are singletons and the top ten take around a tenth. V dropped 2 bases and J dropped 7 bases, with 23 bases sitting between them. CDR3 length: 17 residues. The V gene's germline CDR1 is LGHNA and CDR2 YNFKEQ. Material for sequencing was PBMCs. This chain joins TRBV4-2 and TRBJ1-1; D might be TRBD1 (5 bases). The receptor was derived from a woman aged 45-59 years in good health and CMV-seronegative. The CDR3 DNA sequence: TGTGCCAGCAGCCAATCGACCCCAGCCAGGGATTCTCTTGAAGCTTTCTTT. It codes for CASSQSTPARDSLEAFF.